This T cell receptor beta chain was retrieved from a study of OX40 agonist ivuxolimab in advanced cancers. Broader study findings: Partial responders receiving 0.1-3.0 mg/kg showed among the lowest clonal expansion. Also present in some nonresponders was a low level of normalized T-cell clonal expansion.

This CDR3 contains 14 residues. Germline CDR1 reads MDHEN; CDR2 reads SYDVKM. The V end was cut by 8 bases, the J end by 2 bases, with 16 bases between. Method: immunoSEQ multiplex PCR; TCRdb's copy keeps in-frame clones and lacks some. Of some 69,000 clones in the sample, about 90% were seen once. With regard to this clone: The antigen remains undetermined.

The rearrangement uses TRBV28 and TRBJ2-7; D perhaps matches TRBD2 (6 bases). The source was CD4+ or CD8+ T cells sorted from blood, collected in a trial of the OX40 agonist ivuxolimab. The TCR was taken from an adult with an advanced solid tumor such as melanoma, head and neck, liver or kidney cancer. CDR3 loop: CASWGGGKTYEQYF. In nucleotides, the CDR3 is TGTGCCAGCTGGGGAGGAGGGAAAACCTACGAGCAGTACTTC. Drawing the rest from reference TRBV28 and TRBJ2-7, the complete variable domain is DVKVTQSSRYLVKRTGEKVFLECVQDMDHENMFWYRQDPGLGLRLIYFSYDVKMKEKGDIPEGYSVSREKKERFSLILESASTNQTSMYLCASWGGGKTYEQYFGPGTRLTVT.